This entry concerns a single T cell receptor beta chain. The sample carries other DNA sequences with the same CDR3. CDR1 is LNHDA, CDR2 SQIVND, per germline (reference sequence). Trimming left V 0 bases short and J 4 bases short, with 6 bases between. The CDR3 is 13 amino acids. This record belongs to a study of OX40 agonist ivuxolimab in advanced cancers. Produced via immunoSEQ multiplex PCR; TCRdb's table is partial and in-frame only. The sample lists 95,000 to 150,000 clones; 93% were seen once. J is TRBJ2-5 and V is TRBV19, with D tentatively TRBD1 (6 bases). Source: CD4+ or CD8+ T cells sorted from blood, taken in a trial of the OX40 agonist ivuxolimab. The receptor's source is an adult with an advanced solid tumor such as melanoma, head and neck, liver or kidney cancer. CDR3 sequence (DNA): TGTGCCAGTAGTATAGACAGGGGAGAGACCCAGTACTTC. This translates into CASSIDRGETQYF. The variable domain in full, completed from reference TRBV19 and TRBJ2-5, reads DGGITQSPKYLFRKEGQNVTLSCEQNLNHDAMYWYRQDPGQGLRLIYYSQIVNDFQKGDIAEGYSVSREKKESFPLTVTSAQKNPTAFYLCASSIDRGETQYFGPGTRLLVL.